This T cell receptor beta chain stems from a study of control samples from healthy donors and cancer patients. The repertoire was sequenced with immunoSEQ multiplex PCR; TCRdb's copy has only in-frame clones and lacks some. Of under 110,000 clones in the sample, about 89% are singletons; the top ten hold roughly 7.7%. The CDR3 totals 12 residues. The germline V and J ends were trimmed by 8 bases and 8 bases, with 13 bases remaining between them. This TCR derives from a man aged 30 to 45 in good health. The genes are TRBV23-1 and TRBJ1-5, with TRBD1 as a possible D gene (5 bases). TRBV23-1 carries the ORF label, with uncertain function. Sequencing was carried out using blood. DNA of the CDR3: TGCGCCAGCTTCCCGGGGGGAAAGCCCCAGCATTTT. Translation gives CASFPGGKPQHF.